The rows below give T cell receptor beta chains drawn from one sample of a study of blood T cell repertoires in COVID-19. Sequenced by immunoSEQ multiplex PCR; TCRdb stores in-frame clones only, minus some. Of approximately 110,000 clones detected, about 70% appear once; the ten largest clones hold 6%. Input material: peripheral blood. The receptor set was obtained from a man older than 75 with COVID-19, enrolled during active disease. CDR3s include the opening cysteine and the closing phenylalanine or tryptophan. The order of the fields is J gene, CDR3 length, V gene, CDR3 protein.

j_gene: TRBJ1-4; len: 16; v_gene: TRBV7-2; CDR3aa: CASSRRGGDRYEKLFF
j_gene: TRBJ2-5; len: 15; v_gene: TRBV5-1; CDR3aa: CASSLAGRLQETQYF
j_gene: TRBJ2-2; len: 12; v_gene: TRBV11-3; CDR3aa: CASSFRSGELFF
j_gene: TRBJ1-5; len: 13; v_gene: TRBV2; CDR3aa: CASSEAGGQPQHF
j_gene: TRBJ1-2; len: 15; v_gene: TRBV5-6; CDR3aa: CASSSGTGDPYGYTF
j_gene: TRBJ2-7; len: 14; v_gene: TRBV6-1; CDR3aa: CASSEMGMGGEQYF
j_gene: TRBJ2-7; len: 15; v_gene: TRBV18; CDR3aa: CASSPLTSGISEQYF
j_gene: TRBJ1-2; len: 14; v_gene: TRBV9; CDR3aa: CASSAQQGADGYTF
j_gene: TRBJ2-1; len: 18; v_gene: TRBV10-3; CDR3aa: CATQTSGSSLSSYNEQFF
j_gene: TRBJ1-2; len: 15; v_gene: TRBV6-5; CDR3aa: CASSAGQGFGRGYTF
j_gene: TRBJ1-2; len: 14; v_gene: TRBV5-1; CDR3aa: CASSFTPGDPGYTF
j_gene: TRBJ1-5; len: 15; v_gene: TRBV19; CDR3aa: CASSMALLSNQPQHF
j_gene: TRBJ2-3; len: 17; v_gene: TRBV27; CDR3aa: CASSLIPGTEDTDTQYF
j_gene: TRBJ1-2; len: 14; v_gene: TRBV6-2/TRBV6-3; CDR3aa: CASSGTGINYGYTF
j_gene: TRBJ2-1; len: 16; v_gene: TRBV13; CDR3aa: CASSQSGTATYNEQFF
j_gene: TRBJ1-1; len: 15; v_gene: TRBV5-1; CDR3aa: CASSFSGQQNTEAFF
j_gene: TRBJ1-2; len: 13; v_gene: TRBV19; CDR3aa: CASSYTTAYGYTF
j_gene: TRBJ2-2; len: 14; v_gene: TRBV28; CDR3aa: CASSSDLNTGELFF
j_gene: TRBJ2-7; len: 11; v_gene: TRBV20-1; CDR3aa: CSALLRNEQYF
j_gene: TRBJ2-6; len: 16; v_gene: TRBV2; CDR3aa: CASSITGTSGANVLTF
j_gene: TRBJ2-3; len: 15; v_gene: TRBV5-4; CDR3aa: CASSPSGRETDTQYF
j_gene: TRBJ1-5; len: 14; v_gene: TRBV5-1; CDR3aa: CASSLLGGDQPQHF
j_gene: TRBJ2-7; len: 11; v_gene: TRBV2; CDR3aa: CASGLMSEQYF
j_gene: TRBJ2-1; len: 14; v_gene: TRBV10-3; CDR3aa: CAISQRDVGNEQFF
j_gene: TRBJ2-5; len: 15; v_gene: TRBV5-1; CDR3aa: CASQVFGGLEETQYF
j_gene: TRBJ1-2; len: 15; v_gene: TRBV27; CDR3aa: CASSFAGISDYGYTF
j_gene: TRBJ1-4; len: 12; v_gene: TRBV29-1; CDR3aa: CSVGPTGGRLFF
j_gene: TRBJ1-4; len: 13; v_gene: TRBV6-6; CDR3aa: CASSYQTNEKLFF
j_gene: TRBJ2-5; len: 14; v_gene: TRBV9; CDR3aa: CASSEGTSGRTQYF
j_gene: TRBJ1-5; len: 18; v_gene: TRBV28; CDR3aa: CASTSFDTGNPSNQPQHF
j_gene: TRBJ1-2; len: 15; v_gene: TRBV19; CDR3aa: CASSMRLRGPSSYTF
j_gene: TRBJ1-1; len: 13; v_gene: TRBV28; CDR3aa: CASNLLEGGEAFF
j_gene: TRBJ1-2; len: 13; v_gene: TRBV25-1; CDR3aa: CASSERTGYGYTF
j_gene: TRBJ1-6; len: 15; v_gene: TRBV7-9; CDR3aa: CASSQLAGADSPLHF
j_gene: TRBJ2-3; len: 13; v_gene: TRBV29-1; CDR3aa: CSAPGTGWDTQYF
j_gene: TRBJ1-2; len: 14; v_gene: TRBV5-4; CDR3aa: CASSSSDRDYGYTF
j_gene: TRBJ2-5; len: 14; v_gene: TRBV6-6; CDR3aa: CARGASGAQETQYF
j_gene: TRBJ2-5; len: 17; v_gene: TRBV19; CDR3aa: CASITIWTGERQETQYF
j_gene: TRBJ2-7; len: 13; v_gene: TRBV27; CDR3aa: CASSPGQSYEQYF
j_gene: TRBJ2-1; len: 16; v_gene: TRBV5-8; CDR3aa: CASSLRLAGAFNEQFF
j_gene: TRBJ2-1; len: 16; v_gene: TRBV28; CDR3aa: CASSLPGTSGGGGQFF
j_gene: TRBJ1-5; len: 13; v_gene: TRBV28; CDR3aa: CASSFMSQQPQHF
j_gene: TRBJ2-1; len: 13; v_gene: TRBV9; CDR3aa: CASNLVFYNEQFF
j_gene: TRBJ1-2; len: 14; v_gene: TRBV6-2/TRBV6-3; CDR3aa: CASSPRGATYGYTF
j_gene: TRBJ1-6; len: 13; v_gene: TRBV28; CDR3aa: CASSSGNGSPLHF
j_gene: TRBJ2-2; len: 13; v_gene: TRBV19; CDR3aa: CATGTGGTGELFF
j_gene: TRBJ2-1; len: 13; v_gene: TRBV7-2; CDR3aa: CASSLLRNNEQFF
j_gene: TRBJ2-7; len: 17; v_gene: TRBV25-1; CDR3aa: CASSDPTSGSRSYEQYF
j_gene: TRBJ2-7; len: 17; v_gene: TRBV7-9; CDR3aa: CASSSSTSGRSSYEQYF
j_gene: TRBJ2-5; len: 14; v_gene: TRBV5-1; CDR3aa: CASRFRGRGETQYF
j_gene: TRBJ2-3; len: 15; v_gene: TRBV3-1/TRBV3-2; CDR3aa: CASSPTAGATDTQYF
j_gene: TRBJ1-1; len: 17; v_gene: TRBV29-1; CDR3aa: CSVASTGSRRLYGKAFF
j_gene: TRBJ2-3; len: 16; v_gene: TRBV5-1; CDR3aa: CASSPGLAGSTDTQYF